The clone carrying this T cell receptor beta chain was detected many times. As yet, its antigen is unknown. This CDR3 is built from 14 residues. CDR1 is DFQATT and CDR2 is SNEGSKA in the germline V gene (reference sequence). Deletions cut 4 bases from V and 2 bases from J, with 13 bases between. The study made its TCR cDNA through 5'RACE template switching. That step introduced a universal primer site along with UMIs. TCRdb independently ran MiXCR on the 5' RACE reads; one entry per CDR3 protein. This sample yields about 130,000 distinct CDR3 sequences, of which under 7% are seen a single time; approximately 0.64% belongs to the top ten. These data belong to a study of T cells after yellow fever vaccination. Findings of the study overall: FACS-sorted repertoires might harbor abundant contaminating clonotypes from the bulk population. Reappearance after the booster was observed for most primary-vaccination clones (roughly 97% CD4, roughly 90% CD8). Weaker, the secondary response peaked sooner, at day 5 versus 15.

The clonotype was recovered from a man under 40 who received the YFV17D yellow fever vaccine. J is TRBJ2-3 and V is TRBV20-1; D tentatively fits TRBD1 or TRBD2 (6 bases each). Sequencing was performed on CD4+ T cells sorted from PBMCs, taken 10 days after the yellow fever booster vaccination. The CDR3 region is CSAMGGILTDTQYF. The CDR3 region has the DNA TGCAGTGCTATGGGGGGCATACTCACAGATACGCAGTATTTT.